The T cell receptor (beta chain) under discussion was sequenced for a study of blood T cells in healthy people across ages. The germline V gene encodes CDR1 LNHDA and CDR2 SQIVND (reference sequence). Losses at the gene ends were 4 bases for V and 14 bases for J; bases not matched to a gene: 7. The CDR3 consists of 12 residues. Primers used in a second PCR of roughly 6 to 12 cycles were a sample-barcoded 5' primer and a J-beta primer mix. TCRdb ran MiXCR on the 5' RACE reads and lists one entry per CDR3 protein. Of 870,000 or so distinct CDR3 sequences listed, about 28% are singletons. The origin of this receptor is an elderly woman in good health. The sequenced material came from blood. J is TRBJ2-3 and V is TRBV19; 9 positions match TRBD2. The CDR3 region is CASSTNSGRRYF. The DNA of the CDR3 is TGTGCCAGTAGTACGAATAGCGGGAGACGGTATTTT.